This T cell receptor (beta chain) was documented in a study of PD-L1 blockade in urothelial cancer. Notes on the study in general: Durable-benefit patients expanded tumor-associated blood clones more at 3 weeks.

Time point denoted: pretreatment peripheral blood. Patients each gave 1 to 8 samples, pretreatment and on-treatment. On this clone: Its cognate antigen is unknown.

Data came from immunoSEQ multiplex PCR; TCRdb stores just in-frame clones and leaves some out. The sample carries tens of thousands of clones, roughly 79% recorded once. The CDR3 contains 14 residues. V dropped 7 bases and J dropped 2; count of bases not matched to a gene: 6. CDR1 and CDR2 from the germline V gene are SNHLY and FYNNEI. The rearrangement uses TRBV2 and TRBJ2-7; 9 positions match TRBD1. The material sequenced was PBMCs, taken around atezolizumab (anti-PD-L1) treatment. The sequence was collected from a man between 70 and 80 years old with urothelial cancer. The CDR3 region is CASIRDRETYEQYF. The CDR3 coding sequence is TGTGCCAGCATCCGGGACAGGGAAACCTACGAGCAGTACTTC.